This T cell receptor beta chain appears in the sequencing data of a study of shared T cell receptors in the human thymus. Profiling relied on immunoSEQ multiplex PCR, and the TCRdb table lists in-frame clones only, not all of them. The sample gives roughly 700,000 clones, 85% to 90% of which show up once; 0.0095% to 0.011% is in the top ten. The V end was cut by 5 bases, the J end by 4 bases, with 14 bases between. This CDR3 contains 15 residues. Germline CDR1 and CDR2: MNHEY and SMNVEV (reference sequence). These data were likewise used in another study, on human thymus T cells. That source notes: Congenital heart defects were the reason for the corrective surgery that the donors, healthy Finnish infants, were having. Thymus was obtained from resections taken during corrective heart surgery. What appeared biased in thymic and blood repertoires was the usage of V and J genes. Unrelated people showed highly overlapping thymic repertoires, related research reported.

The receptor's source is a boy under two years old with a congenital heart defect. V and J are TRBV27 and TRBJ2-2; TRBD1 might be the D (7 bases). The sequenced material came from thymocytes. The CDR3 region is CASSPSGGTTGELFF. In nucleotides, the CDR3 is TGTGCCAGCAGTCCCTCAGGGGGGACCACCGGGGAGCTGTTTTTT.